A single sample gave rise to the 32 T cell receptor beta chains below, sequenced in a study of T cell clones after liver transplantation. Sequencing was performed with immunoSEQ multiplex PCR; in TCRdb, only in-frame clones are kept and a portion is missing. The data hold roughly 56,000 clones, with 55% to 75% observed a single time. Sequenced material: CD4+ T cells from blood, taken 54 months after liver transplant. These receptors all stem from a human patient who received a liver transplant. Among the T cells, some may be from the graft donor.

The CDR3 is CASRPAGLSYEQYF. The CDR3 nucleotides read TGTGCCAGCAGACCTGCGGGTCTGTCGTACGAGCAGTACTTC. The J gene is TRBJ2-7, the V gene TRBV27, with D possibly being TRBD2 (5 bases). Trimming cost V 6 bases and J 4 bases, with 16 bases left between them. This CDR3 is 14 amino acids long. Germline V gene data show CDR1 as MNHEY and CDR2 as SMNVEV (reference sequence).

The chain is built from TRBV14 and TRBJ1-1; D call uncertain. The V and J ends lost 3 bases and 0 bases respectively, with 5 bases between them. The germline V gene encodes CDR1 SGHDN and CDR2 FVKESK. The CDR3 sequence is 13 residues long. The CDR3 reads CASSQGMNTEAFF. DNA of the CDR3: TGTGCCAGCAGCCAGGGGATGAACACTGAAGCTTTCTTT.

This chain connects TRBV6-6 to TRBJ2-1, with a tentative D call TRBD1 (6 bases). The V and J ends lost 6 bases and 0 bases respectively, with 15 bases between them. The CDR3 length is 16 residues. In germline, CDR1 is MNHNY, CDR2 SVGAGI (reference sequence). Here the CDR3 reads CASSSIRGFSYNEQFF. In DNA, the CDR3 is TGTGCCAGCAGCTCAATCAGGGGCTTCTCCTACAATGAGCAGTTCTTC.

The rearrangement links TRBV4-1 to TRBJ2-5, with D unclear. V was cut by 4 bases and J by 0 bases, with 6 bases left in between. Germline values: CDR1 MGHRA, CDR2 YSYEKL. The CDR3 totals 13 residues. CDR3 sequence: CASSREYQETQYF. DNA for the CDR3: TGCGCCAGCAGCCGAGAATACCAAGAGACCCAGTACTTC.

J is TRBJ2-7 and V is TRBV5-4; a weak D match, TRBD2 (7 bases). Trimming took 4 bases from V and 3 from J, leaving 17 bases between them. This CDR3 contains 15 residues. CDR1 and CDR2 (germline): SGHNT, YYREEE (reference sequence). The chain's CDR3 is CASSRGVRGGYEQYF. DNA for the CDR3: TGTGCCAGCAGCCGGGGAGTGAGGGGGGGCTACGAGCAGTACTTC.

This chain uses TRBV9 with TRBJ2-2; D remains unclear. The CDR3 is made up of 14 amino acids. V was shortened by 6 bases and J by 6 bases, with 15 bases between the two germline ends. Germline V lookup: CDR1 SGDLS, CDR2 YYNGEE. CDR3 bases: TGTGCCAGCACCTTGGACGTCCGGTCCGGGGAGCTGTTTTTT. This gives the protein CASTLDVRSGELFF.

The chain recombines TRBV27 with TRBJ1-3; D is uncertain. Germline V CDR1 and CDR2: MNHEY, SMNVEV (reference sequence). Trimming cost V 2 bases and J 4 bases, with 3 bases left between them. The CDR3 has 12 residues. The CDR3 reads CASSLPGNTIYF. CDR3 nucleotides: TGTGCCAGCAGTTTACCGGGAAACACCATATATTTT.

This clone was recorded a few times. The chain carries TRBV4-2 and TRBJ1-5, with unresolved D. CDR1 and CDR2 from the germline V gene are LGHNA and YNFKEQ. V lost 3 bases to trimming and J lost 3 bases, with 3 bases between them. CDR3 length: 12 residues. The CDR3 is CASSQDNQPQHF. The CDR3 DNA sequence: TGTGCCAGCAGCCAGGACAATCAGCCCCAGCATTTT.

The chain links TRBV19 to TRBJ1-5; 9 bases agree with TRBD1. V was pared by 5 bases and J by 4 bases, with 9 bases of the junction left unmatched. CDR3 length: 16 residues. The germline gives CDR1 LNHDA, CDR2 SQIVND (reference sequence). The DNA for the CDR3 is TGTGCCAGTAGTCGACCCCCGGGACAGGGTAATCAGCCCCAGCATTTT. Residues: CASSRPPGQGNQPQHF.

The CDR3 is CASSFKGGSPPGNTIYF. The CDR3, as DNA: TGTGCCAGCAGCTTCAAAGGGGGGTCCCCACCTGGAAACACCATATATTTT. The J gene is TRBJ1-3, the V gene TRBV11-2; tentative D call: TRBD1 (6 bases). The germline V gene encodes CDR1 SGHAT and CDR2 FQNNGV. The CDR3 runs 17 residues. V was shortened by 3 bases and J by 2 bases, with 17 bases between the two germline ends. The full variable domain, its missing parts supplied by reference TRBV11-2 and TRBJ1-3, is EAGVAQSPRYKIIEKRQSVAFWCNPISGHATLYWYQQILGQGPKLLIQFQNNGVVDDSQLPKDRFSAERLKGVDSTLKIQPAKLEDSAVYLCASSFKGGSPPGNTIYFGEGSWLTVV.

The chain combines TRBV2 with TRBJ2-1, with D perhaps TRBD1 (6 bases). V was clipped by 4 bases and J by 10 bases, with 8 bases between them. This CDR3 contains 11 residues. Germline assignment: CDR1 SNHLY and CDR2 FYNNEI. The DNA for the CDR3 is TGTGCCAGCAGTGTCAGGGGAGAGCAGTTCTTC. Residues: CASSVRGEQFF.

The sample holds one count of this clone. This chain's CDR3 is CAFERNTEAFF. The CDR3, as DNA: TGTGCCTTCGAACGGAACACTGAAGCTTTCTTT. The genes are TRBV30 and TRBJ1-1; D ambiguous. The CDR3 has 11 residues. CDR1 and CDR2 from the germline V gene are GTSNPN and SVGIG (reference sequence). Trimming shortened V by 7 bases and J by 1 base, and 7 bases separated the two germline ends.

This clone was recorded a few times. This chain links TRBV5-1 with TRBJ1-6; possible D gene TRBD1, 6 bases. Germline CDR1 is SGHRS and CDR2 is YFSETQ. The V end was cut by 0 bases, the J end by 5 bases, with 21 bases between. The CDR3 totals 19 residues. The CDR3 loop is CASSLVGGAKPRDNSPLHF. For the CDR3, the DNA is TGCGCCAGCAGCTTGGTGGGGGGGGCGAAGCCGAGAGATAATTCACCCCTCCACTTT.

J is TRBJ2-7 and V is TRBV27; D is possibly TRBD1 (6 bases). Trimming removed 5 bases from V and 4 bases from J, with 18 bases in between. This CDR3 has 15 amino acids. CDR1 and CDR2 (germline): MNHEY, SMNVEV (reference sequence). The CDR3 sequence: CASSPRGGGSYEQYF. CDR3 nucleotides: TGTGCCAGCAGTCCCAGGGGCGGCGGGTCGTACGAGCAGTACTTC.

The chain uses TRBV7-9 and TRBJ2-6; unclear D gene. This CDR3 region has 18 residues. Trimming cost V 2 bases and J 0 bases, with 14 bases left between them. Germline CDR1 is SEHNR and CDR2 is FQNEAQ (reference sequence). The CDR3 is CASSLSAVLLSGANVLTF. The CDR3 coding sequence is TGTGCCAGCAGCTTATCGGCAGTCCTCCTCTCTGGGGCCAACGTCCTGACTTTC.

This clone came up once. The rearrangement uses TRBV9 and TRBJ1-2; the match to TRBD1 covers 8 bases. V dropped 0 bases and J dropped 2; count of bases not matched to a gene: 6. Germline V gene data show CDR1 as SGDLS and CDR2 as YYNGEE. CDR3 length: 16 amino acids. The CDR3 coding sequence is TGTGCCAGCAGCGTAGCTACGGGACAGGTGAACTATGGCTACACCTTC. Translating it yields CASSVATGQVNYGYTF.

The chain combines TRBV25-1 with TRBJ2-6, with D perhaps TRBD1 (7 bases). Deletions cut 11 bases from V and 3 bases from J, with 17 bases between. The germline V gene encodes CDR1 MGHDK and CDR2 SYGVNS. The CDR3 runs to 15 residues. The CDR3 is CAVSTGRNGANVLTF. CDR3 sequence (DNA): TGTGCCGTATCGACAGGGAGGAATGGGGCCAACGTCCTGACTTTC.

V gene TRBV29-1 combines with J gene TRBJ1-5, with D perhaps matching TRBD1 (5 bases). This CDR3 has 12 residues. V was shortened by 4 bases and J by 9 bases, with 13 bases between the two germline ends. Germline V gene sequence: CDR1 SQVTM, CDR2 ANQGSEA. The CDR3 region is CSVGAGTGPQHF. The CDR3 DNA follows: TGCAGCGTTGGGGCCGGGACTGGGCCCCAGCATTTT.

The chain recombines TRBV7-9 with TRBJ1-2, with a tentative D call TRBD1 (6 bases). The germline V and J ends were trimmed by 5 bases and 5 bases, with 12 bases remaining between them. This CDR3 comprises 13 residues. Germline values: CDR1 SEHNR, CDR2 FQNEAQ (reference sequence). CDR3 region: CASSNRDTYGYTF. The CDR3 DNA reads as TGTGCCAGCAGCAACCGGGACACATATGGCTACACCTTC.

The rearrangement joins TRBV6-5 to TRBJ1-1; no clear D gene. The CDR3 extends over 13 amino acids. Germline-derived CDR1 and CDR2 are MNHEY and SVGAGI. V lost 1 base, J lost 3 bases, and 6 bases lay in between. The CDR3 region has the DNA TGTGCCAGCAGTTACTATAGGGACACTGAAGCTTTCTTT. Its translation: CASSYYRDTEAFF.

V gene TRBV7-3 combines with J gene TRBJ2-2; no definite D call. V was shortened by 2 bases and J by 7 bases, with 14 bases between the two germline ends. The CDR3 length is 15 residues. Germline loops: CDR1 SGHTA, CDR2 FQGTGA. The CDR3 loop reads CASSLLGLKSGELFF. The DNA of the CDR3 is TGTGCCAGCAGCTTATTGGGCCTTAAGAGCGGGGAGCTGTTTTTT.

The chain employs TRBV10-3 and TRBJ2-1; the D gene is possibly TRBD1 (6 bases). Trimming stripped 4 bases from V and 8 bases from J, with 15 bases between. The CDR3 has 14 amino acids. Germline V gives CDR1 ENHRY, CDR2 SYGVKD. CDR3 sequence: CAISGGRTGYEQFF. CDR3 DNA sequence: TGTGCCATCAGTGGGGGGCGGACGGGCTATGAGCAGTTCTTC.

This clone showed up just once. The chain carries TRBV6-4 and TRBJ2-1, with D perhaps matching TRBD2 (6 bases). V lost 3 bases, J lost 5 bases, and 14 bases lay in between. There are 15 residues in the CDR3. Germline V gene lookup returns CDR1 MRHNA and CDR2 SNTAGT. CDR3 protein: CASSEDSGPHNEQFF. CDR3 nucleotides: TGTGCCAGCAGTGAGGATAGCGGCCCGCACAATGAGCAGTTCTTC.

CDR3 amino acids: CSVAAWDRDTDTQYF. The CDR3 nucleotides are TGCAGCGTTGCGGCTTGGGACAGGGACACAGATACGCAGTATTTT. This sequence joins TRBV29-1 and TRBJ2-3, with 9 bases matching TRBD1. The germline CDR1 and CDR2 sequences are SQVTM and ANQGSEA. Losses at the gene ends were 4 bases for V and 2 bases for J; bases not matched to a gene: 7. The CDR3 spans 15 residues.

The CDR3 here is CASSLDRTTPYGYTF. The CDR3 region has the DNA TGTGCCAGCAGCTTAGACAGGACAACGCCCTATGGCTACACCTTC. The V call is TRBV7-2, the J call TRBJ1-2; a weak D match, TRBD1 (5 bases). V was pared by 1 base and J by 4 bases, with 13 bases between. Germline-derived CDR1 and CDR2 are SGHTA and FQGNSA. The CDR3 is 15 amino acids.

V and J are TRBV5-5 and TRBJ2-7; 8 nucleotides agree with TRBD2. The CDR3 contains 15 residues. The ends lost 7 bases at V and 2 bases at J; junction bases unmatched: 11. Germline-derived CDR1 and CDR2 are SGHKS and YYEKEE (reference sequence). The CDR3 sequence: CASARVDGGAYEQYF. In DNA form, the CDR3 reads TGTGCCAGCGCCAGAGTGGACGGGGGGGCCTACGAGCAGTACTTC.

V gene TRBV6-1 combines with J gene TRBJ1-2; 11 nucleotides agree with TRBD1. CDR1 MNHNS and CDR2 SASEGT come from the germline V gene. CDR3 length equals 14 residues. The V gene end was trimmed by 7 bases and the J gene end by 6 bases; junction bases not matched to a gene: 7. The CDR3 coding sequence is TGTGCCAGCATATTGGGACAGGGGGTAGATGGCTACACCTTC. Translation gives CASILGQGVDGYTF.

CDR3 DNA: TGTGCCAGCCGGGCAGGGGCACAAGAGACCCAGTACTTC. Its protein product is CASRAGAQETQYF. The chain carries TRBV2 and TRBJ2-5, with D possibly matching TRBD1 (6 bases). This CDR3 region has 13 residues. V lost 8 bases to trimming and J lost 2 bases, with 12 bases between them. The V gene's germline CDR1 is SNHLY and CDR2 FYNNEI.

The CDR3 sequence is CASSAGARLYF. CDR3 bases: TGTGCCAGCAGCGCAGGGGCTAGGTTGTACTTC. The chain recombines TRBV9 with TRBJ2-7; possible D gene TRBD1, 6 bases. Germline CDR1 reads SGDLS; CDR2 reads YYNGEE. This CDR3 is 11 amino acids long. V was shortened by 3 bases and J by 12 bases, with 13 bases between the two germline ends.

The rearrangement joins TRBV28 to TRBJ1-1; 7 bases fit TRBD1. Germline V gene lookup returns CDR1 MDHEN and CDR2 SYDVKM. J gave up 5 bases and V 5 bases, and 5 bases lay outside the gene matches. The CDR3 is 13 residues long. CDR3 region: CASSKTGLTEAFF. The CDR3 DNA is TGTGCCAGCAGTAAGACAGGGCTGACTGAAGCTTTCTTT.

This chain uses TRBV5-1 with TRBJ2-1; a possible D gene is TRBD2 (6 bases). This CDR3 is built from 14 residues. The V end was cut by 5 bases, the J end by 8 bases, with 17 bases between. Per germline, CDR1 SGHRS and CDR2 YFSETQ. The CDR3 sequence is CASSNGGARDEQFF. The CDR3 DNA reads TGCGCCAGCAGTAATGGCGGGGCCAGAGATGAGCAGTTCTTC.

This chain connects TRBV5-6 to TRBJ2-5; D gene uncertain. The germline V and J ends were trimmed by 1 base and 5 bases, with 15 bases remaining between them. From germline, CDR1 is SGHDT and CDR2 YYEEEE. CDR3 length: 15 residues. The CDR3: CASSLRQLSRETQYF. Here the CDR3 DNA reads TGTGCCAGCAGCTTGCGGCAGCTCTCCCGGGAGACCCAGTACTTC.